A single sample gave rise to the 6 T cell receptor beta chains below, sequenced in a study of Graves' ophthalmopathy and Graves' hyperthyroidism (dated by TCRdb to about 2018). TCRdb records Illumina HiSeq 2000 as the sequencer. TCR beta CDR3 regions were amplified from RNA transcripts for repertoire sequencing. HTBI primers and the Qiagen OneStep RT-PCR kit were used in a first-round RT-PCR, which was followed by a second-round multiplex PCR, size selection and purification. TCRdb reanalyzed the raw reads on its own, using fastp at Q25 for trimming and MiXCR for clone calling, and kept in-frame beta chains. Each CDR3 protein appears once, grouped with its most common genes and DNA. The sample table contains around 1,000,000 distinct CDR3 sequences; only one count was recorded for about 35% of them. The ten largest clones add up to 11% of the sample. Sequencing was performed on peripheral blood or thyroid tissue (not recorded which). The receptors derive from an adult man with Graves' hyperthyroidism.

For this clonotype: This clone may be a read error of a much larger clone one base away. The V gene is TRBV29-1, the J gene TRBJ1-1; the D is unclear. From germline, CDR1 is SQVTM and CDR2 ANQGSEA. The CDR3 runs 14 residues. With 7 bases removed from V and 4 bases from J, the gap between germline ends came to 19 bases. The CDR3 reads CSAKIGWVSTEAFF. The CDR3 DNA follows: TGCAGCGCTAAAATAGGGTGGGTGAGCACTGAAGCTTTCTTT.

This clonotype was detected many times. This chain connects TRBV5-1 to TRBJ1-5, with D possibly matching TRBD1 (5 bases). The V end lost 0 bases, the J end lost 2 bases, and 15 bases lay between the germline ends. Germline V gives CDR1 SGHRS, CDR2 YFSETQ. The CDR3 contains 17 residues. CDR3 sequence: CASSLGPGPGGNQPQHF. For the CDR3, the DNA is TGCGCCAGCAGCTTGGGCCCGGGTCCGGGGGGCAATCAGCCCCAGCATTTT.

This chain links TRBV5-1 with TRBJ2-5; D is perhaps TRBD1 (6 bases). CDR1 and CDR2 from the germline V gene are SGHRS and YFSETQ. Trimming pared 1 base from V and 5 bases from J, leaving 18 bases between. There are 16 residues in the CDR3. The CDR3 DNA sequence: TGCGCCAGCAGCTTGTTGGGGGCTGGAGGTGAGGAGACCCAGTACTTC. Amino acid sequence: CASSLLGAGGEETQYF.

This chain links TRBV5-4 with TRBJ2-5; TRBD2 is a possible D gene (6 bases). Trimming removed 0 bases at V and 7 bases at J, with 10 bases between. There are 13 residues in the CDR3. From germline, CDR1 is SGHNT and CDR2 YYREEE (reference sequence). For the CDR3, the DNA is TGTGCCAGCAGCTTGGAGACTAGGGGGACCCAGTACTTC. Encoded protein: CASSLETRGTQYF.

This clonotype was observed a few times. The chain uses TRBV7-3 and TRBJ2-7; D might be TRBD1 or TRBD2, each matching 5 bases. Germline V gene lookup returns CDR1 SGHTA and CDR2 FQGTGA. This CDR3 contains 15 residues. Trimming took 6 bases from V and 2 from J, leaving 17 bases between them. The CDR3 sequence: CASSYSGRRTYEQYF. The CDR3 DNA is TGTGCCAGCAGTTACTCGGGACGGAGAACCTACGAGCAGTACTTC.

The CDR3 DNA reads as TGTGCCAGCAGTGAGGACGGGTTCTCCTACGAGCAGTACTTC. Amino acid sequence: CASSEDGFSYEQYF. The chain carries TRBV12-3 or TRBV12-4 and TRBJ2-7, with D uncertain. The length of the CDR3 is 14 residues. V was clipped by 5 bases and J by 0 bases, with 11 bases between them.